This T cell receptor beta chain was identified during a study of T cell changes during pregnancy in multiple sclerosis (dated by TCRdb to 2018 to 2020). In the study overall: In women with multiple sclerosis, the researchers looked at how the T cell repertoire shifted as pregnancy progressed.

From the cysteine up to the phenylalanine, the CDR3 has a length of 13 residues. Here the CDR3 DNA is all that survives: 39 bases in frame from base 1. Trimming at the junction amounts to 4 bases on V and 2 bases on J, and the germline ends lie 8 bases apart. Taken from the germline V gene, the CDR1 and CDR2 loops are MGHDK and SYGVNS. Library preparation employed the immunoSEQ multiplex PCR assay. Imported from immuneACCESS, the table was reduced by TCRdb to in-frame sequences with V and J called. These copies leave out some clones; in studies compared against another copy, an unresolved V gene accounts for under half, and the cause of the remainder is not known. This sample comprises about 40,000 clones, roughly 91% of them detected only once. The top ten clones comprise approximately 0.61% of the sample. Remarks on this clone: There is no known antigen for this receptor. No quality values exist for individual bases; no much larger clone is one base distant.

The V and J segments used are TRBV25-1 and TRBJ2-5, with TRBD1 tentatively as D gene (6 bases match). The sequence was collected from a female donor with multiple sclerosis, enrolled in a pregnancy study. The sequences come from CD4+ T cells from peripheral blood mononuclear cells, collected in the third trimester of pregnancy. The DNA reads TGTGCCAGCAGTGGCAGGGGACAAGAGACCCAGTACTTC. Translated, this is CASSGRGQETQYF.